These 2 T cell receptor beta chains share one sample of origin, sequenced in a study of T cell repertoires in cytomegalovirus infection. Each CDR3 protein is one row after TCRdb ran MiXCR on the reads. This table has roughly 230,000 distinct CDR3 sequences, 22% appearing once. Sequencing was carried out using CD8+ T cells from PBMCs. These receptors came from a human donor in good health (CMV status not recorded). Some clones in this sample may be carry-over from other donors' samples.

The chain couples TRBV19 to TRBJ2-7; D uncertain. The V gene's germline CDR1 is LNHDA and CDR2 SQIVND (reference sequence). The length of the CDR3 is 12 residues. The V gene lost 7 bases and the J gene lost 3 bases, with 10 bases spanning the gap. CDR3 coding DNA: TGTGCCAGTACCAACGGGCTCTACGAGCAGTACTTC. Translation gives CASTNGLYEQYF. The full variable domain, completed using reference TRBV19 and TRBJ2-7, is DGGITQSPKYLFRKEGQNVTLSCEQNLNHDAMYWYRQDPGQGLRLIYYSQIVNDFQKGDIAEGYSVSREKKESFPLTVTSAQKNPTAFYLCASTNGLYEQYFGPGTRLTVT.

This clonotype was observed a few times. V and J are TRBV7-4 and TRBJ2-7, with D unresolved. With 1 base removed from V and 2 bases from J, the gap between germline ends came to 12 bases. Per germline, CDR1 SGHVT and CDR2 SQSDAQ. The CDR3 is 15 residues long. The CDR3, as DNA: TGTGCCAGCAGCTTAGGGGCGGCGCCCCCCTACGAGCAGTACTTC. Its protein is CASSLGAAPPYEQYF.